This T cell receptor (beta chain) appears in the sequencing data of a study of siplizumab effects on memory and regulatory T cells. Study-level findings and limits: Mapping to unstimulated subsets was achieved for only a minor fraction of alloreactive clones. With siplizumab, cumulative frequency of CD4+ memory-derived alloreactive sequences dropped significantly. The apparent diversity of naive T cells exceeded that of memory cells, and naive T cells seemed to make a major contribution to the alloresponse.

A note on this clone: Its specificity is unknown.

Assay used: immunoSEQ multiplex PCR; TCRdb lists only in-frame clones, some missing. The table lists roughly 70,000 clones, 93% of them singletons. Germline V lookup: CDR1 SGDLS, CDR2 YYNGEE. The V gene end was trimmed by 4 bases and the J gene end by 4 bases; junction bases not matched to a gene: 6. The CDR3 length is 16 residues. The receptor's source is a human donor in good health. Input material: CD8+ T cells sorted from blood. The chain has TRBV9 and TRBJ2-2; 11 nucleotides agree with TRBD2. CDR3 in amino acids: CASSPGLADFTGELFF. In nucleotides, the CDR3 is TGTGCCAGCAGCCCGGGACTAGCGGACTTCACCGGGGAGCTGTTTTTT.